This T cell receptor (beta chain) emerged from a study of blood T cell repertoires in COVID-19. The V end was cut by 4 bases, the J end by 0 bases, with 16 bases between. The germline gives CDR1 SGHRS, CDR2 YFSETQ. The CDR3 spans 16 residues. Categorization into cohorts depended on clinical history that participants reported. Original methodology: Reference gene primer amplification in the assay estimated nucleated cell counts. Clones were sequenced by immunoSEQ multiplex PCR, and TCRdb holds only the in-frame ones, with some missing. V and J calls and clone size are given by that table; D and trimming were obtained from the DNA. The sample records 200,000 or so clones, 86% being singletons.

The genes are TRBV5-1 and TRBJ1-1; a weak D match, TRBD1 (6 bases). Source material: PBMCs or T cells enriched from blood (not recorded which). This TCR was sampled from a middle-aged woman with acute COVID-19. CDR3: CASSPRGGHLNTEAFF. The CDR3 DNA is TGCGCCAGCAGCCCCCGGGGGGGGCACCTGAACACTGAAGCTTTCTTT.